One sample yielded the 14 T cell receptor beta chains listed below, sequenced in a study of T cell responses to AZD1222 COVID-19 vaccine. TCRdb keeps only in-frame clones here, not all; method: immunoSEQ multiplex PCR. In the table there are approximately 150,000 clones, 87% of which are singletons. Sample: peripheral blood, taken on day 0 of AZD1222 vaccination. The receptors originated from an adult in good health.

V usage is TRBV19 and J usage is TRBJ2-1; 8 bases line up with TRBD2. This CDR3 comprises 13 residues. The germline V gene has CDR1 LNHDA and CDR2 SQIVND (reference sequence). The J segment lost 8 bases and the V segment lost 3 bases, leaving 3 bases of the junction unmatched. CDR3 amino acids: CASSMREDYEQFF. The DNA for the CDR3 is TGTGCCAGTAGTATGCGGGAGGACTATGAGCAGTTCTTC.

J is TRBJ1-3 and V is TRBV18; D possibly corresponds to TRBD1 (6 bases). The CDR3 covers 17 residues. Germline V CDR1 and CDR2: KGHSH, LQKENI. V lost 3 bases, J lost 9 bases, and 24 bases lay in between. CDR3 bases: TGTGCCAGCTCACCCTCCTCTCCGGGGGCCGGCGCTGGCACCATATATTTT. Its translation is CASSPSSPGAGAGTIYF.

This clone appeared a single time. The chain carries TRBV11-2 and TRBJ1-3; D is unresolved. The CDR3 spans 13 residues. V lost 4 bases to trimming and J lost 6 bases, with 10 bases between them. Germline V CDR1 and CDR2: SGHAT, FQNNGV. In DNA, the CDR3 is TGTGCCAGCAGCTCCGGACGGCAAAACACCATATATTTT. It specifies CASSSGRQNTIYF.

The rearrangement uses TRBV4-1 and TRBJ1-4; D uncertain. With 4 bases removed from V and 4 bases from J, the gap between germline ends came to 10 bases. Germline V gene sequence: CDR1 MGHRA, CDR2 YSYEKL. The CDR3 consists of 14 residues. CDR3 sequence reads: CASSLLEVNEKLFF. In nucleotides, the CDR3 is TGCGCCAGCAGCCTGCTGGAAGTTAATGAAAAACTGTTTTTT.

This chain joins TRBV6-5 and TRBJ2-1, with D maybe TRBD2 (6 bases). Deletions cut 4 bases from V and 9 bases from J, with 16 bases between. The CDR3 loop spans 14 amino acids. The germline CDR1 and CDR2 sequences are MNHEY and SVGAGI. The CDR3: CASSLQTGRSEQFF. CDR3 sequence (DNA): TGTGCCAGCAGTTTACAGACGGGGAGGAGTGAGCAGTTCTTC.

The rearrangement joins TRBV2 to TRBJ2-5; 9 nucleotides agree with TRBD1. The junction had 10 bases not matched to a gene; V was cut back by 6 bases and J by 5 bases. CDR3 size: 15 residues. In germline, CDR1 is SNHLY, CDR2 FYNNEI. The CDR3 bases are TGTGCCAGCAGCCCCACCTCGACAGGGGGTGAGACCCAGTACTTC. It specifies CASSPTSTGGETQYF.

This chain links TRBV7-9 with TRBJ2-1; 8 nucleotides agree with TRBD2. Germline lookup yields CDR1 SEHNR and CDR2 FQNEAQ (reference sequence). This CDR3 comprises 14 residues. V trimming: 8 bases; J trimming: 10 bases; junction bases outside the gene matches: 13. In DNA form, the CDR3 reads TGTGCCAGCTCCTACTTCCCCGGACTAGCCGAGCAGTTCTTC. Translating it yields CASSYFPGLAEQFF.

CDR3: CASSIGNIGAAFF. CDR3 DNA: TGTGCCAGTAGTATAGGCAACATAGGGGCGGCTTTCTTT. The chain recombines TRBV19 with TRBJ1-1; a possible D gene is TRBD1 (5 bases). Germline assignment: CDR1 LNHDA and CDR2 SQIVND (reference sequence). V gave up 1 base and J gave up 11 bases, with 14 bases separating them. CDR3 length: 13 residues.

The chain is built from TRBV14 and TRBJ1-1; possible D gene TRBD1, 5 bases. CDR1 SGHDN and CDR2 FVKESK come from the germline V gene. The CDR3 covers 15 residues. The V end lost 1 base, the J end lost 1 base, and 10 bases lay between the germline ends. Here the CDR3 reads CASSQGERGNTEAFF. In DNA, the CDR3 is TGTGCCAGCAGCCAAGGCGAGAGGGGGAACACTGAAGCTTTCTTT. The variable domain in full, with the rest retrieved from reference TRBV14 and TRBJ1-1, is EAGVTQFPSHSVIEKGQTVTLRCDPISGHDNLYWYRRVMGKEIKFLLHFVKESKQDESGMPNNRFLAERTGGTYSTLKVQPAELEDSGVYFCASSQGERGNTEAFFGQGTRLTVV.

The genes are TRBV6-5 and TRBJ2-2; weak D call: TRBD2 (5 bases). This CDR3 region has 11 residues. The V end was cut by 6 bases, the J end by 10 bases, with 9 bases between. Per germline, CDR1 MNHEY and CDR2 SVGAGI. DNA of the CDR3: TGTGCCAGCAGGGACTTTCCGGAGCTGTTTTTT. This gives the protein CASRDFPELFF.

This clone was observed a few times. The J gene is TRBJ2-7, the V gene TRBV24-1, with D possibly TRBD1 on 6 matching bases. Germline assignment: CDR1 KGHDR and CDR2 SFDVKD. V gave up 3 bases and J gave up 2 bases, with 13 bases separating them. This CDR3 is built from 15 residues. The CDR3 bases are TGTGCCACCAGTGATGCACGGACAGCCACCTACGAGCAGTACTTC. Translating gives CATSDARTATYEQYF.

This chain joins TRBV7-9 and TRBJ1-2, with a tentative D call TRBD1 (5 bases). This CDR3 region has 13 residues. The V end was cut by 2 bases, the J end by 6 bases, with 10 bases between. Germline assignment: CDR1 SEHNR and CDR2 FQNEAQ (reference sequence). The CDR3 bases are TGTGCCAGCAGCTTATTCGGGGCGGATGGCTACACCTTC. Encoded protein: CASSLFGADGYTF.

This rearrangement joins TRBV7-6 to TRBJ2-7, with 9 bases matching TRBD2. From germline, CDR1 is SGHVS and CDR2 FNYEAQ. CDR3 size: 19 residues. V shed 6 bases, J shed 0 bases, and the junction held 18 bases outside the gene matches. CDR3 protein: CASSSVAGVLRSFSYEQYF. CDR3 nucleotides: TGTGCCAGCAGTTCTGTAGCGGGAGTTCTAAGGTCCTTCTCCTACGAGCAGTACTTC.

The CDR3 protein is CASRSTGDGYTF. The DNA of the CDR3 is TGTGCCAGCAGATCGACAGGGGACGGCTACACCTTC. The chain is built from TRBV2 and TRBJ1-2; 8 bases are a match to TRBD1. CDR1 is SNHLY, CDR2 FYNNEI, per germline. This CDR3 region has 12 residues. J lost 8 bases, V lost 6 bases, and 5 bases had no gene match.